These 30 T cell receptor beta chains came from one sample sequenced in a study of neoadjuvant anti-PD-1 for oral cavity cancer. TCRdb's table, derived via immunoSEQ multiplex PCR, lists solely in-frame clones and lacks some. The sample lists tens of thousands of clones, roughly 80% seen once, with 2.5% to 3.5% in the top ten. The material was PBMCs, obtained before nivolumab (anti-PD-1) treatment. The receptor set was obtained from a person between 40 and 85 years old with oral cavity squamous cell carcinoma.

The chain links TRBV2 to TRBJ1-5; no reliable D call. Germline CDR1 is SNHLY and CDR2 is FYNNEI. Between the trimmed V and J ends, which lost 1 base and 4 bases, there was a span of 8 bases. The CDR3 is made up of 14 amino acids. CDR3 sequence (DNA): TGTGCCAGCAGTGAAGGGTTAGGGAATCAGCCCCAGCATTTT. Its translation is CASSEGLGNQPQHF.

This clone was seen once. This chain links TRBV19 with TRBJ1-5; D is perhaps TRBD1 (5 bases). The CDR3 is 16 amino acids. Germline V gene sequence: CDR1 LNHDA, CDR2 SQIVND (reference sequence). Deletions cut 3 bases from V and 3 bases from J, with 15 bases between. This chain's CDR3 is CASSIPSRQFNQPQHF. CDR3 DNA: TGTGCCAGTAGTATTCCATCAAGACAGTTCAATCAGCCCCAGCATTTT.

The rearrangement joins TRBV19 to TRBJ2-3; the match to TRBD1 covers 7 bases. The V segment lost 6 bases and the J segment 1 base; nucleotides outside the gene matches: 7. CDR3 length equals 15 residues. Germline-derived CDR1 and CDR2 are LNHDA and SQIVND (reference sequence). The CDR3 spells CASRTQGSRTDTQYF. The CDR3 DNA is TGTGCCAGTAGGACACAGGGGTCCCGCACAGATACGCAGTATTTT.

J is TRBJ1-5 and V is TRBV5-1, with D possibly being TRBD1 (5 bases). V was cut by 2 bases and J by 6 bases, with 15 bases left in between. This CDR3 comprises 15 residues. Germline CDR1 is SGHRS and CDR2 is YFSETQ. CDR3 sequence (DNA): TGCGCCAGCAGCTTTCTCGGGACGGTGGGTCAGCCCCAGCATTTT. Translated: CASSFLGTVGQPQHF.

The J gene is TRBJ2-5, the V gene TRBV2; 15 nucleotides line up with TRBD2. The germline gives CDR1 SNHLY, CDR2 FYNNEI. J lost 5 bases, V lost 7 bases, and 17 bases had no gene match. This CDR3 region has 19 residues. CDR3 protein: CASNTRAIGLAGGPETQYF. The CDR3 DNA reads TGTGCCAGCAATACCCGGGCAATAGGACTAGCGGGAGGGCCGGAGACCCAGTACTTC.

In this sample, this clone turned up once. This sequence joins TRBV6-5 and TRBJ1-5, with 7 bases fitting TRBD1. J lost 3 bases, V lost 6 bases, and 5 bases had no gene match. The V gene's germline CDR1 is MNHEY and CDR2 SVGAGI. The CDR3 contains 14 residues. This chain's CDR3 is CASRPGTANQPQHF. The CDR3 region has the DNA TGTGCCAGCAGACCGGGGACAGCCAATCAGCCCCAGCATTTT.

The rearrangement joins TRBV18 to TRBJ2-3; D is unresolved. CDR1 and CDR2 from the germline V gene are KGHSH and LQKENI. Trimming cost V 1 base and J 0 bases, with 5 bases left between them. The CDR3 runs to 14 residues. CDR3 amino acids: CASSPQPSTDTQYF. The DNA for the CDR3 is TGTGCCAGCTCACCACAACCTAGCACAGATACGCAGTATTTT. Based on the CDR3 plus reference TRBV18 and TRBJ2-3, the full variable domain is NAGVMQNPRHLVRRRGQEARLRCSPMKGHSHVYWYRQLPEEGLKFMVYLQKENIIDESGMPKERFSAEFPKEGPSILRIQQVVRGDSAAYFCASSPQPSTDTQYFGPGTRLTVL.

The rearrangement uses TRBV9 and TRBJ1-3, with 7 bases aligning to TRBD1. V was clipped by 2 bases and J by 0 bases; unmatched bases: 8. The CDR3 is 17 amino acids. CDR1 is SGDLS and CDR2 is YYNGEE in the germline V gene. Here the CDR3 DNA reads TGTGCCAGCAGCGTCAGAACTGGGACAGCCTCTGGAAACACCATATATTTT. Amino acids: CASSVRTGTASGNTIYF.

This rearrangement joins TRBV6-1 to TRBJ2-2; no clear D gene. Trimming pared 7 bases from V and 2 bases from J, leaving 8 bases between. The CDR3 totals 13 residues. Germline V gene sequence: CDR1 MNHNS, CDR2 SASEGT. CDR3 region: CASKYYNTGELFF. The CDR3 nucleotides are TGTGCCAGCAAGTACTATAACACCGGGGAGCTGTTTTTT.

The V gene is TRBV2, the J gene TRBJ2-3; tentatively, D is TRBD2 (5 bases). Germline V CDR1 and CDR2: SNHLY, FYNNEI. V lost 4 bases and J 0 bases, leaving 8 bases between the germline ends. The CDR3 consists of 14 residues. The CDR3 sequence is CASSVGGSTDTQYF. CDR3 in DNA: TGTGCCAGCAGTGTGGGCGGGAGCACAGATACGCAGTATTTT.

The chain joins TRBV5-4 to TRBJ2-7; the match to TRBD2 covers 11 bases. The CDR3 spans 15 residues. V shed 2 bases, J shed 5 bases, and the junction held 6 bases outside the gene matches. CDR1 and CDR2 from the germline V gene are SGHNT and YYREEE (reference sequence). CDR3 amino acids: CASSLFTSGSHEQYF. The CDR3 coding sequence is TGTGCCAGCAGCTTATTTACTAGCGGGAGCCACGAGCAGTACTTC. Drawing the rest from reference TRBV5-4 and TRBJ2-7, the complete variable domain is ETGVTQSPTHLIKTRGQQVTLRCSSQSGHNTVSWYQQALGQGPQFIFQYYREEENGRGNFPPRFSGLQFPNYSSELNVNALELDDSALYLCASSLFTSGSHEQYFGPGTRLTVT.

The chain joins TRBV5-4 to TRBJ2-5; 7 bases match TRBD1. Looked up from germline, CDR1 is SGHNT and CDR2 is YYREEE (reference sequence). V dropped 2 bases and J dropped 6; count of bases not matched to a gene: 7. CDR3 size: 14 residues. CDR3 in DNA: TGTGCCAGCAGCTTTTTAGGACAGGCCCAGACCCAGTACTTC. Protein product: CASSFLGQAQTQYF.

This chain connects TRBV30 to TRBJ1-4; TRBD1 matches 10 bases. The trim removed 3 bases at V and 2 bases at J, leaving 0 bases unmatched. CDR1 GTSNPN and CDR2 SVGIG come from the germline V gene (reference sequence). The CDR3 has 14 amino acids. CDR3 loop: CAWRGQGTNEKLFF. The CDR3 DNA sequence: TGTGCCTGGAGGGGACAGGGGACTAATGAAAAACTGTTTTTT.

The chain employs TRBV6-5 and TRBJ1-4; 7 bases are a match to TRBD1. The length of the CDR3 is 14 residues. The V gene's germline CDR1 is MNHEY and CDR2 SVGAGI. Trimming at V came to 5 bases and at J to 7 bases, leaving 7 bases not matched to a gene. CDR3 coding DNA: TGTGCCAGCAGTCCCGGGACAGTAGGTGAAAAACTGTTTTTT. Translation: CASSPGTVGEKLFF.

The CDR3 DNA reads as TGTGCCAGCAGCATAGTCGCGGGTGAGCAGTTCTTC. This encodes CASSIVAGEQFF. This chain connects TRBV11-2 to TRBJ2-1; a possible D gene is TRBD2 (5 bases). The CDR3 sequence is 12 residues long. Germline V gene data show CDR1 as SGHAT and CDR2 as FQNNGV. V shed 5 bases and J shed 9 bases, with 11 bases lying between them.

This clone came up a few times. The rearrangement uses TRBV6-5 and TRBJ1-2, with D possibly being TRBD1 (5 bases). Germline V gene sequence: CDR1 MNHEY, CDR2 SVGAGI. The CDR3 length is 12 residues. The V end was cut by 4 bases, the J end by 4 bases, with 7 bases between. In DNA, the CDR3 is TGTGCCAGCAGTTTCGACAGCTATGGCTACACCTTC. It encodes CASSFDSYGYTF.

This chain uses TRBV14 with TRBJ2-7, with 10 bases identical to TRBD1. CDR3 length: 16 residues. V was pared by 0 bases and J by 2 bases, with 4 bases of the junction left unmatched. CDR1 SGHDN and CDR2 FVKESK come from the germline V gene. Written as DNA, the CDR3 is TGTGCCAGCAGCCAAGATTTTGGACAGGGGGCCTACGAGCAGTACTTC. It codes for CASSQDFGQGAYEQYF.

The rearrangement joins TRBV27 to TRBJ2-5; 11 bases align to TRBD2. The junction had 10 bases not matched to a gene; V was cut back by 3 bases and J by 7 bases. This CDR3 contains 16 residues. Germline CDR1 reads MNHEY; CDR2 reads SMNVEV (reference sequence). The CDR3: CASSLGSGRVMGTQYF. The CDR3, as DNA: TGTGCCAGCAGTTTGGGTAGCGGGAGGGTTATGGGGACCCAGTACTTC.

The V gene is TRBV5-1, the J gene TRBJ2-7; a weak D match, TRBD2 (5 bases). V lost 1 base, J lost 6 bases, and 17 bases lay in between. The CDR3 extends over 15 amino acids. The V gene's germline CDR1 is SGHRS and CDR2 YFSETQ. As DNA, the CDR3 is TGCGCCAGCAGCTTGCTAATAGGGAGTTCCGGCGAGCAGTACTTC. Protein sequence: CASSLLIGSSGEQYF.

The V call is TRBV29-1, the J call TRBJ2-1, with TRBD1 matching over 9 bases. CDR1 is SQVTM and CDR2 is ANQGSEA in the germline V gene. CDR3 length: 20 residues. V gave up 0 bases and J gave up 5 bases; unmatched junction bases: 20. The CDR3 here is CSVEEYGQGIVWGLNNEQFF. CDR3 DNA sequence: TGCAGCGTTGAAGAGTACGGACAGGGGATCGTCTGGGGGCTTAACAATGAGCAGTTCTTC.

V and J are TRBV6-6 and TRBJ1-5; D is ambiguous. Germline lookup yields CDR1 MNHNY and CDR2 SVGAGI (reference sequence). CDR3 size: 13 residues. Trimming took off 2 bases at V and 6 bases at J, with 8 bases between the two ends. DNA for the CDR3: TGTGCCAGCAGTTACGACCCGTCTCAGCCCCAGCATTTT. Translating gives CASSYDPSQPQHF.

DNA for the CDR3: TGTGCCAGCAGTGTTGGACAAGAGAACACTGAAGCTTTCTTT. This translates into CASSVGQENTEAFF. V gene TRBV6-1 combines with J gene TRBJ1-1; TRBD1 is a possible D gene (5 bases). CDR3 size: 14 residues. CDR1 is MNHNS, CDR2 SASEGT, per germline. Trimming took off 4 bases at V and 1 base at J, with 10 bases between the two ends.

This chain uses TRBV5-1 with TRBJ2-7, with 10 bases matching TRBD2. The CDR3 runs to 16 residues. V shed 4 bases, J shed 0 bases, and the junction held 7 bases outside the gene matches. Germline CDR1 SGHRS, CDR2 YFSETQ. This CDR3 reads CASSRRSSGSSYEQYF. The CDR3 bases are TGCGCCAGCAGCCGCAGATCTAGCGGGAGCTCCTACGAGCAGTACTTC.

Note on this clone: Germline is not matched at one junction end, which may reflect a read error. This chain connects TRBV5-6 to TRBJ2-1; TRBD1 might be the D (5 bases). Germline CDR1 SGHDT, CDR2 YYEEEE. The CDR3 runs 14 residues. The CDR3: CASSPDRRDGLGVF. CDR3 nucleotide sequence: TGTGCCAGCAGCCCCGATCGAAGAGACGGGCTAGGGGTCTTC.

CDR3 sequence (DNA): TGTGCCAGCAGCCGAGGGGGCGGAAACACCATATATTTT. Its protein is CASSRGGGNTIYF. J is TRBJ1-3 and V is TRBV11-1; 7 positions agree with TRBD1. The CDR3 has 13 residues. Germline values: CDR1 SGHAT, CDR2 FQDESV (reference sequence). V was clipped by 5 bases and J by 4 bases; unmatched bases: 2.

This chain uses TRBV9 with TRBJ2-7; 7 bases fit TRBD2. V lost 4 bases and J lost 3; bases outside the gene matches: 7. CDR3 length: 14 residues. Per germline, CDR1 SGDLS and CDR2 YYNGEE. CDR3 amino acids: CASSSGGSVYEQYF. CDR3 bases: TGTGCCAGCAGCTCCGGGGGGAGTGTCTACGAGCAGTACTTC.

The chain employs TRBV14 and TRBJ2-3, with 10 positions matching TRBD2. V shed 0 bases and J 4 bases; nucleotides not matched to a gene: 7. Germline CDR1 reads SGHDN; CDR2 reads FVKESK. The CDR3 length is 17 residues. This CDR3 is CASSQDRGTSVADTQYF. The CDR3 nucleotides are TGTGCCAGCAGCCAAGATCGGGGGACTAGCGTCGCAGATACGCAGTATTTT.

The chain recombines TRBV6-6 with TRBJ2-7; 10 nucleotides line up with TRBD1. The CDR3 contains 16 residues. V lost 0 bases, J lost 4 bases, and 6 bases stayed unmatched. Germline V gives CDR1 MNHNY, CDR2 SVGAGI (reference sequence). CDR3 residues: CASSYSGRTGGYEQYF. DNA for the CDR3: TGTGCCAGCAGTTACTCAGGGAGGACAGGGGGGTACGAGCAGTACTTC.

The genes are TRBV5-8 and TRBJ1-1; TRBD1 might be the D (5 bases). CDR1 is SGHTS and CDR2 is YDEGEE in the germline V gene. CDR3 size: 15 residues. With 0 bases removed from V and 0 bases from J, the gap between germline ends came to 9 bases. As DNA, the CDR3 is TGTGCCAGCAGCTTGGACGGGGCGATGAACACTGAAGCTTTCTTT. Translation: CASSLDGAMNTEAFF. The full variable domain, in which reference TRBV5-8 and TRBJ1-1 provide the parts outside the CDR3, is EAGVTQSPTHLIKTRGQQATLRCSPISGHTSVYWYQQALGLGLQFLLWYDEGEERNRGNFPPRFSGRQFPNYSSELNVNALELEDSALYLCASSLDGAMNTEAFFGQGTRLTVV.

The chain joins TRBV7-9 to TRBJ2-7; 9 positions match TRBD1. The V gene end was trimmed by 5 bases and the J gene end by 0 bases; junction bases not matched to a gene: 5. The CDR3 contains 15 residues. Germline CDR1 reads SEHNR; CDR2 reads FQNEAQ (reference sequence). CDR3: CASSIGQGSSYEQYF. CDR3 nucleotides: TGTGCCAGCAGCATCGGACAGGGGAGCTCCTACGAGCAGTACTTC.